What follows describes a single TCR beta chain. During its preparation, the TCRbeta library received unique molecular identifiers. TCRdb recomputed calls from the PCR reads with MiXCR, one row per CDR3 protein. Of some 220,000 distinct CDR3 sequences in the sample, roughly 10% were seen once. The data stem from a study of T-cell reconstitution after alpha-beta-depleted transplantation in children. Trimming at V came to 4 bases and at J to 2 bases, leaving 4 bases not matched to a gene. This CDR3 has 16 residues. The germline V gene has CDR1 SGDLS and CDR2 YYNGEE. V and J are TRBV9 and TRBJ1-6; TRBD1 agrees at 9 bases. The receptor was isolated from a human donor who donated a stem cell graft to a child with acute lymphoblastic leukemia. The material was PBMCs from the stem cell graft donor, obtained from the stem cell graft. The CDR3 DNA is TGTGCCAGCAGCATGCGGACAGGGGCCTATAATTCACCCCTCCACTTT. Translation gives CASSMRTGAYNSPLHF.